The next 8 T cell receptor beta chains were all read from a single sample in a study of T-cell reconstitution after alpha-beta-depleted transplantation in children. Library preparation (for TCRbeta) was performed with unique molecular identifiers. A single record per CDR3 protein comes from TCRdb applying MiXCR to the PCR reads. The sample yields 500,000 or so distinct CDR3 sequences, approximately 10% seen once. This sample comprised PBMCs, mostly from graft donor cells, obtained 180 days after TCRalphabeta/CD19-depleted stem cell transplant. The receptor set was obtained from a female patient aged 2 to 10 who had a stem cell transplant for aplastic anemia, so the T cells may come from the graft donor.

The V gene is TRBV7-9, the J gene TRBJ1-4; no reliable D call. V was cut by 4 bases and J by 8 bases, with 14 bases left in between. The CDR3 runs 14 residues. Germline-derived CDR1 and CDR2 are SEHNR and FQNEAQ (reference sequence). The CDR3 spells CASSSAGPSEKLFF. For the CDR3, the DNA is TGTGCCAGCAGCTCGGCCGGGCCCTCAGAAAAACTGTTTTTT.

There are many counts of this clonotype. V usage is TRBV20-1 and J usage is TRBJ2-1; 12 bases are a match to TRBD2. The CDR3 has 16 amino acids. Germline V CDR1 and CDR2: DFQATT, SNEGSKA (reference sequence). Trimming at V came to 6 bases and at J to 2 bases, leaving 8 bases not matched to a gene. CDR3 DNA: TGCAGTGCCAGCCCTAGCGGGAGGGGGACCTACAATGAGCAGTTCTTC. Its protein is CSASPSGRGTYNEQFF.

In regard to this clonotype: Given a much more abundant clone one base away, this may be a read error. This sequence joins TRBV9 and TRBJ2-3, with 12 bases aligning to TRBD2. Germline V gene lookup returns CDR1 SGDLS and CDR2 YYNGEE. J gave up 6 bases and V 4 bases, and 9 bases lay outside the gene matches. This CDR3 contains 16 residues. The CDR3 DNA is TGTGCCAGCAGCCTAATCGGACTAGCGGGATCGGATACGCAGTATTTT. Its translation is CASSLIGLAGSDTQYF.

In this sample, this clonotype turned up many times. The gene calls are TRBV6-2 or TRBV6-3 and TRBJ2-7, with TRBD2 identical over 7 bases. CDR3 length: 14 amino acids. The germline V gene has CDR1 MNHEY and CDR2 SVGEGT. V lost 6 bases and J lost 2; bases outside the gene matches: 7. The CDR3 loop is CASSATSIAYEQYV. The CDR3, as DNA: TGTGCCAGCAGCGCGACTAGCATTGCCTACGAGCAGTACGTC.

Only a few counts were recorded for this clonotype. In nucleotides, the CDR3 is TGTGCCACCAGCAGAGATGGGACCCACAGCACAGATACGCAGTATTTT. This translates into CATSRDGTHSTDTQYF. This chain connects TRBV15 to TRBJ2-3, with D perhaps given as TRBD1 or TRBD2 (5 bases each). This CDR3 is 16 amino acids long. The V end lost 0 bases, the J end lost 0 bases, and 10 bases lay between the germline ends. Germline CDR1 is LNHNV and CDR2 is YYDKDF (reference sequence).

The CDR3 sequence: CASSSGTPKQFF. In nucleotides, the CDR3 is TGTGCCAGCAGTTCAGGGACTCCAAAGCAGTTCTTC. The chain combines TRBV7-3 with TRBJ2-1; TRBD2 is a possible D gene (6 bases). The CDR3 extends over 12 amino acids. V was pared by 6 bases and J by 11 bases, with 14 bases between. The germline CDR1 and CDR2 sequences are SGHTA and FQGTGA.

This clonotype was found many times. The rearrangement links TRBV6-6 to TRBJ2-7; D might be TRBD2 (5 bases). Trimming took off 8 bases at V and 3 bases at J, with 14 bases between the two ends. Germline V gene sequence: CDR1 MNHNY, CDR2 SVGAGI (reference sequence). There are 13 residues in the CDR3. CDR3 sequence: CASSPAGSYEQYV. In nucleotides, the CDR3 is TGTGCCAGCTCTCCCGCTGGGAGCTACGAGCAGTACGTC.

A few counts support this clonotype. The chain joins TRBV29-1 to TRBJ2-1, with 9 bases fitting TRBD2. This CDR3 has 17 amino acids. V lost 3 bases and J lost 2; bases outside the gene matches: 11. Germline-derived CDR1 and CDR2 are SQVTM and ANQGSEA. The CDR3 DNA reads as TGCAGCGTTGAGGGGTTGGCGGCGGGAGGGCCCTACAATGAGCAGTTCTTC. Its translation is CSVEGLAAGGPYNEQFF.